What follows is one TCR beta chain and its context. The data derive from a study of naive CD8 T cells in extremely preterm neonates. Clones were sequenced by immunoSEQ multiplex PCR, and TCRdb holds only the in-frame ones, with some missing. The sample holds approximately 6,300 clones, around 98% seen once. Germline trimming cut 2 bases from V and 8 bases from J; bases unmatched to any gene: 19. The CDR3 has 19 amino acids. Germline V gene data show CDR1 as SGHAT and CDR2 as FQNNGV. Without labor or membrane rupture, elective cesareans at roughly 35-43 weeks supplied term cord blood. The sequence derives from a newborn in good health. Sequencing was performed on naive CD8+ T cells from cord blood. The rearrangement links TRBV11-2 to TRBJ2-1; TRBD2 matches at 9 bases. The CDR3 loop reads CASSLRGGVAGEEAHEQFF. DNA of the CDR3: TGTGCCAGCAGCTTAAGGGGGGGGGTAGCGGGAGAGGAGGCCCATGAGCAGTTCTTC.